What follows is one TCR beta chain and its context. These data come from a study of blood T cell repertoires in COVID-19. For the study at large: Donors in the United States, Italy and Spain gave samples during acute or convalescent COVID-19. T cells, B-cell-depleted T cells, or PBMCs supplied cDNA or gDNA.

Losses at the gene ends were 10 bases for V and 3 bases for J; bases not matched to a gene: 5. The CDR3 covers 12 residues. CDR1 and CDR2 from the germline V gene are ENHRY and SYGVKD. As originally analysed: By means of reference gene primer amplification, nucleated cell counts were estimated. TCRdb keeps only in-frame clones here, not all; method: immunoSEQ multiplex PCR. V and J calls and clone size are those listed in that table; D and trimming were worked out from the DNA. The data contain 70,000 to 100,000 clones, around nine tenths of them seen just once; the ten biggest clones take up just under 3%.

The chain has TRBV10-3 and TRBJ1-2; TRBD1 matches 7 bases. Material: peripheral blood. The source of this sequence is a woman of 80 years or more with acute or convalescent COVID-19. The CDR3, as DNA: TGTGCCACCCCCGGGACAGACTATGGCTACACCTTC. Protein: CATPGTDYGYTF.